Reported below is one T cell receptor (beta chain). This entry belongs to a study of shared clonotypes between healthy human individuals. Trimming took 7 bases from V and 12 from J; bases not matched to a gene: 9. This CDR3 spans 12 amino acids. From germline, CDR1 is ENHRY and CDR2 SYGVKD. Assay execution took place at the deep level. TCRdb's table, derived via immunoSEQ multiplex PCR, lists solely in-frame clones and lacks some. The sample shows about 2 million clones, over 85% of them seen only once. The chain has TRBV10-3 and TRBJ1-2; TRBD1 agrees at 9 bases. This TCR derives from a man younger than 35 in good health. The specimen was naive CD4+ T cells sorted from blood. This sample's subset: CD45RA+ positively selected. This CDR3 is CAINPGQGSHTF. The CDR3 nucleotides are TGTGCCATCAATCCGGGACAGGGTAGCCACACCTTC.